The entry that follows covers one T cell receptor beta chain sequence. The antigen is not known. Trimming took off 1 base at V and 4 bases at J, with 13 bases between the two ends. The germline V gene has CDR1 LNHNV and CDR2 YYDKDF (reference sequence). CDR3 length: 15 amino acids. This record belongs to a study of cytomegalovirus exposure and HLA in healthy donors. Study summary: Clustering assigned 70% to 90% of the approximately 400 genotyped donors to the Caucasian-associated ancestry cluster. Study-wide points: It was assumed in the presence/absence analyses that sequencing depth was roughly uniform across donors. Analysis performed later found more than 15,000 TCR beta sequences associated with HLA alleles at 0.05 false discovery rate.

Healthy bone marrow donors made up the cohort. The PCR ran on 60 Vbeta and 13 Jbeta primers. TCRdb's copy holds only in-frame clones and misses some; the assay was immunoSEQ multiplex PCR. The sample consists of 110,000 to 150,000 clones, around 80% of them appearing once. The sequence came from a male donor in good health and CMV-seronegative. V is TRBV15 and J is TRBJ1-1; D is uncertain. The sequencing sample was made of PBMCs. As DNA, the CDR3 is TGTGCCACCAGCAGAGTCGGACGGGCGGGCACTGAAGCTTTCTTT. This translates into CATSRVGRAGTEAFF. Full variable domain (remainder filled in from reference TRBV15 and TRBJ1-1): DAMVIQNPRYQVTQFGKPVTLSCSQTLNHNVMYWYQQKSSQAPKLLFHYYDKDFNNEADTPDNFQSRRPNTSFCFLDIRSPGLGDTAMYLCATSRVGRAGTEAFFGQGTRLTVV.